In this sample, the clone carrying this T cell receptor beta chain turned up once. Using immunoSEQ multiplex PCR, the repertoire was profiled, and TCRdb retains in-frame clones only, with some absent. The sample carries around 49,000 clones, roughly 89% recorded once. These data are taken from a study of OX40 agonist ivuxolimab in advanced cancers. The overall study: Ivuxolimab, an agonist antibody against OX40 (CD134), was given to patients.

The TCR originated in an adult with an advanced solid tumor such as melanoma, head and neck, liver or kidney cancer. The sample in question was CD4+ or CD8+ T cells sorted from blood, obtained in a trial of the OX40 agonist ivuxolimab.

The CDR3 nucleotides are TGTGCCAGTAACACCGGAGGGGTATCCTACGAGCAGTACTTC. Its translation is CASNTGGVSYEQYF. The chain combines TRBV19 with TRBJ2-7; possibly TRBD2 for D (6 bases). The CDR3 loop spans 14 amino acids. The ends were cut back, 7 bases at V and 1 base at J, with 14 bases in the middle. Looked up from germline, CDR1 is LNHDA and CDR2 is SQIVND (reference sequence).